A selection of T cell receptor beta chains follows, all from one sample in a study of graft-versus-host responses after intestinal transplantation. Sequenced by immunoSEQ multiplex PCR; TCRdb stores in-frame clones only, minus some. The sample yields around 15,000 clones, around 79% seen once. Material: ileum tissue, obtained roughly 460 days after intestinal transplant. Receptors originate from a human patient who received an intestinal transplant, so some T cells may come from the graft donor. Both conserved end residues are part of each CDR3. Fields, in order: CDR3 protein, V gene, clone size. Some rows mark clone size as missing; the rest say once, few, many or name a class of expanded clone.

CDR3: CASSQAASGLYQETQYF
V: TRBV4-2
size: once

CDR3: CASSPQTTQYF
V: TRBV9
size: NA

CDR3: CASSFGAEAFF
V: TRBV5-6
size: NA

CDR3: CASRLAGGSSYEQYF
V: TRBV6-5
size: NA

CDR3: CASSYKEGDQPQHF
V: TRBV6-5
size: few

CDR3: CASSPTAGLSGGYTF
V: TRBV18
size: NA

CDR3: CASSGRLASTDTQYF
V: TRBV2
size: NA

CDR3: CASSERSGYGYTF
V: TRBV2
size: NA

CDR3: CASSPQEKRILYNEQFF
V: TRBV11-2
size: once

CDR3: CASSPQGEETQYF
V: TRBV18
size: NA

CDR3: CAILKSENQPQHF
V: TRBV6-5
size: few

CDR3: CASRRGVQRYGYTF
V: TRBV7-2
size: few

CDR3: CASSWGQGPWAFF
V: TRBV5-6
size: NA

CDR3: CASGDGTGGSEQYF
V: TRBV27
size: NA

CDR3: CASSLDLVQGMGHTF
V: TRBV11-2
size: NA

CDR3: CASTPTDGTEAFF
V: TRBV19
size: few

CDR3: CASSSLETQYF
V: TRBV7-6
size: NA

CDR3: CASSPGPNQPQHF
V: TRBV6-1
size: NA

CDR3: CAIRIEDEQFF
V: TRBV10-3
size: NA

CDR3: CAISAGQGASAETQYF
V: TRBV10-3
size: NA

CDR3: CASRSRSLGGEQYF
V: TRBV27
size: NA

CDR3: CASSQGAGGTDTQYF
V: TRBV4-2
size: NA

CDR3: CASSVGSGGSYEQYF
V: TRBV9
size: NA

CDR3: CASSGAGGNIQYF
V: TRBV28
size: NA

CDR3: CASSIGLLEQYF
V: TRBV13
size: NA

CDR3: CASKGVAGWETQYF
V: TRBV2
size: NA

CDR3: CASRGSSYNEQFF
V: TRBV19
size: NA

CDR3: CASSLLPGAGSPLHF
V: TRBV11-2
size: NA

CDR3: CARSLMNTEAFF
V: TRBV5-3
size: NA

CDR3: CASSGRTGGPYEQYF
V: TRBV6-1
size: NA

CDR3: CASSLAGGRTESGDTQYF
V: TRBV5-1
size: NA

CDR3: CATSRDLVQNTDTQYF
V: TRBV15
size: few

CDR3: CASSEYGAGRETQYF
V: TRBV2
size: NA

CDR3: CASSITGQVNSPLHF
V: TRBV5-1
size: NA

CDR3: CASSPTENAEAFF
V: TRBV7-6
size: NA

CDR3: CASSPRTGPYNEQFF
V: TRBV7-2
size: once

CDR3: CASSPMASNQPQHF
V: TRBV18
size: NA

CDR3: CASSPGLVYEQYF
V: TRBV7-6
size: NA

CDR3: CASSEDRGYEQYF
V: TRBV10-1
size: NA

CDR3: CASSLESSGVTEAFF
V: TRBV5-4
size: NA

CDR3: CASSQEGQGLAYNEQFF
V: TRBV4-1
size: NA

CDR3: CASSQVLSSGNTIYF
V: TRBV4-1
size: NA

CDR3: CASSDAGGPQETQYF
V: TRBV2
size: NA

CDR3: CASSPGTGNYGYTF
V: TRBV4-2
size: NA

CDR3: CASSPRGQGARSNTEAFF
V: TRBV18
size: NA

CDR3: CASRQGANTEAFF
V: TRBV6-1
size: NA

CDR3: CASSPKTANTEAFF
V: TRBV18
size: NA

CDR3: CASSLAGADEQYF
V: TRBV11-1
size: NA

CDR3: CASSESSNNEQFF
V: TRBV6-4
size: NA

CDR3: CASSRFGSYEQYF
V: TRBV7-2
size: few

CDR3: CASSETGFPYEQYF
V: TRBV5-1
size: NA

CDR3: CASSPQGGSYNEQFF
V: TRBV6-4
size: NA